The source of this TCR beta chain is a study of blood T cell repertoires in COVID-19. For the study at large: In each case, the material was cDNA or gDNA derived from T cells, B-cell-depleted T cells, or PBMCs.

Sequencing used immunoSEQ multiplex PCR; TCRdb keeps in-frame clones, though not all of them. The profile covers 200,000 or so clones, with approximately 82% appearing a single time and 6.9% taken by the ten largest. CDR1 is MNHEY and CDR2 is SMNVEV in the germline V gene (reference sequence). The junction had 15 bases not matched to a gene; V was cut back by 6 bases and J by 7 bases. The CDR3 length is 17 residues. Sample: peripheral blood. The rearrangement uses TRBV27 and TRBJ1-6, with 7 bases lining up with TRBD1. The clonotype was recovered from a human donor with acute or convalescent COVID-19. The donor label of this sample is uncertain. CDR3 sequence: CASSPKQGVGGNSPLHF. The CDR3 DNA sequence: TGTGCCAGCAGCCCCAAGCAGGGGGTCGGGGGAAATTCACCCCTCCACTTT.